This paragraph covers one T cell receptor beta chain sequence. The sample is drawn from a study of cytomegalovirus exposure and HLA in healthy donors. The PCR used 60 Vbeta and 13 Jbeta primers. Clones were sequenced by immunoSEQ multiplex PCR, and TCRdb holds only the in-frame ones, with some missing. Altogether 200,000 or so clones are present, more than 65% being singletons, with the ten largest covering 1.7%. The length of the CDR3 is 15 residues. V gave up 0 bases and J gave up 5 bases, with 14 bases separating them. CDR1 and CDR2 (germline): SGDLS, YYNGEE. This receptor was taken from a man aged 45-60 years in good health and CMV-seronegative. The rearrangement uses TRBV9 and TRBJ1-2; tentative D call: TRBD1 (5 bases). Sample: PBMCs. Here the CDR3 DNA reads TGTGCCAGCAGCGTAGGAACAGGACAAGGGTATGGCTACACCTTC. It specifies CASSVGTGQGYGYTF. Looking up the rest from reference TRBV9 and TRBJ1-2 gives the full variable domain: DSGVTQTPKHLITATGQRVTLRCSPRSGDLSVYWYQQSLDQGLQFLIQYYNGEERAKGNILERFSAQQFPDLHSELNLSSLELGDSALYFCASSVGTGQGYGYTFGSGTRLTVV.